The T cell receptor beta chain under discussion was sequenced for a study of T cells in Graves' hyperthyroidism and ophthalmopathy. Overall study results and limits: Model predictions of ophthalmopathy came a median approximately 6.2 months before onset.

TCR beta CDR3 regions were amplified from RNA. An initial round of RT-PCR targeting the TCR CDR3 relied on the HTBI primer set. TCRdb reanalysed the multiplex PCR reads using MiXCR and keeps one entry per CDR3 protein. The sample includes about 520,000 distinct CDR3 sequences, around 21% of them seen just once. There are many counts of this clonotype. Its antigen is as yet unknown. Patients between 18 and 65 years old had hyperthyroidism, newly diagnosed and lasting under 2 months. V lost 7 bases and J lost 6, with 15 bases in between. The CDR3 has 13 residues. Looked up from germline, CDR1 is LGHDT and CDR2 is YNNKEL (reference sequence).

This sequence was found in a young man with Graves' hyperthyroidism. The chain links TRBV3-1 to TRBJ2-5, with D possibly TRBD2 on 6 matching bases. Sequencing input: blood. The CDR3 coding sequence is TGTGCCAGCAACCTGGAGGGTTGGAAGACCCAGTACTTC. Its protein product is CASNLEGWKTQYF.